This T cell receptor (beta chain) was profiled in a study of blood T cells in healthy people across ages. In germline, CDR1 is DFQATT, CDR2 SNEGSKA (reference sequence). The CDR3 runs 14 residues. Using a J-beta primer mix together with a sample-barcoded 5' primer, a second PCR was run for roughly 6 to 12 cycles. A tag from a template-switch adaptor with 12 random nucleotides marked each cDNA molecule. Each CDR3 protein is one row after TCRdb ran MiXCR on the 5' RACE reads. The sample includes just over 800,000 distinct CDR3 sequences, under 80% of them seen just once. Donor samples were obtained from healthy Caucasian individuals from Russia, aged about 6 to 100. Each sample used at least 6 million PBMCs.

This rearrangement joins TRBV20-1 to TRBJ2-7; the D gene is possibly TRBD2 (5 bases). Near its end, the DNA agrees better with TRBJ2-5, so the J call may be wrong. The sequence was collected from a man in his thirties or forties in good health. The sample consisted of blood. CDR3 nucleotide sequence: TGCAGTGCTCCCCAGGAGGCCTTATCGGGGACCCAGTACTTC. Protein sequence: CSAPQEALSGTQYF.